These 25 T cell receptor beta chains originate from one sample sequenced in a study of control samples from healthy donors and cancer patients. Sequencing used immunoSEQ multiplex PCR; TCRdb keeps in-frame clones, though not all of them. The table lists some 130,000 clones, 75% to 95% of them singletons, with roughly 2.7% in the top ten. The specimen was blood. The source of these receptors is a man aged 18 to 29 in good health.

The chain recombines TRBV6-5 with TRBJ2-1; D unresolved. The V end lost 8 bases, the J end lost 9 bases, and 17 bases lay between the germline ends. The CDR3 runs 13 residues. Germline CDR1 MNHEY, CDR2 SVGAGI. The CDR3 sequence is CASRTPKGGEQFF. In DNA, the CDR3 is TGTGCCAGCCGGACCCCGAAGGGTGGTGAGCAGTTCTTC.

This clone was detected once. This chain joins TRBV7-9 and TRBJ2-7, with a weak D call TRBD1 (6 bases). The CDR3 loop spans 14 amino acids. The V and J ends lost 5 bases and 1 base respectively, with 12 bases between them. CDR1 and CDR2 (germline): SEHNR, FQNEAQ (reference sequence). The CDR3 loop is CASSPRDKSYEQYF. The CDR3 DNA follows: TGTGCCAGCAGCCCCCGGGACAAGTCCTACGAGCAGTACTTC.

The chain is built from TRBV20-1 and TRBJ1-1; no definite D call. Looked up from germline, CDR1 is DFQATT and CDR2 is SNEGSKA (reference sequence). CDR3 size: 13 residues. Trimming removed 3 bases at V and 5 bases at J, with 13 bases between. CDR3 nucleotides: TGCAGTGCTAGTGACGGGCGGGGTACTGAAGCTTTCTTT. It is translated as CSASDGRGTEAFF.

V is TRBV25-1 and J is TRBJ2-2; D might be TRBD1 (5 bases). The CDR3 length is 13 residues. The germline V and J ends were trimmed by 5 bases and 5 bases, with 9 bases remaining between them. Germline V CDR1 and CDR2: MGHDK, SYGVNS. For the CDR3, the DNA is TGTGCCAGCAGTCAAGGGGCAACCGGGGAGCTGTTTTTT. Translating it yields CASSQGATGELFF. Based on the CDR3 plus reference TRBV25-1 and TRBJ2-2, the full variable domain is EADIYQTPRYLVIGTGKKITLECSQTMGHDKMYWYQQDPGMELHLIHYSYGVNSTEKGDLSSESTVSRIRTEHFPLTLESARPSHTSQYLCASSQGATGELFFGEGSRLTVL.

This rearrangement joins TRBV9 to TRBJ2-1; D uncertain. The CDR3 spans 15 residues. Per the germline V gene, CDR1 is SGDLS and CDR2 is YYNGEE. V dropped 6 bases and J dropped 8 bases, with 21 bases sitting between them. The CDR3 DNA follows: TGTGCCAGCAACCGGGTCGGAAGTACATCCGATGAGCAGTTCTTC. Its protein product is CASNRVGSTSDEQFF. Filled out from reference TRBV9 and TRBJ2-1, the complete variable domain reads DSGVTQTPKHLITATGQRVTLRCSPRSGDLSVYWYQQSLDQGLQFLIQYYNGEERAKGNILERFSAQQFPDLHSELNLSSLELGDSALYFCASNRVGSTSDEQFFGPGTRLTVL.

The chain employs TRBV3-1 (or the pseudogene TRBV3-2) and TRBJ2-1; D might be TRBD2 (7 bases). The CDR3 consists of 16 residues. Germline V gives CDR1 LGHDT, CDR2 YNNKEL (reference sequence). V gave up 4 bases and J gave up 1 base, with 14 bases separating them. For the CDR3, the DNA is TGTGCCAGCAGCCGAAAGGGGGGGCAGTCCTACAATGAGCAGTTCTTC. Its translation is CASSRKGGQSYNEQFF.

The CDR3 nucleotides read TGTGCCAGCAGCTTCGGTGGGGTTGGAGAGACCCAGTACTTC. Amino acids: CASSFGGVGETQYF. This chain links TRBV11-2 with TRBJ2-5; D ambiguous. Germline V CDR1 and CDR2: SGHAT, FQNNGV. The ends were cut back, 3 bases at V and 4 bases at J, with 12 bases in the middle. This CDR3 comprises 14 residues.

The chain joins TRBV27 to TRBJ2-1; TRBD2 matches at 7 bases. The germline CDR1 and CDR2 sequences are MNHEY and SMNVEV (reference sequence). This CDR3 contains 17 residues. V shed 2 bases and J 0 bases; nucleotides not matched to a gene: 7. DNA for the CDR3: TGTGCCAGCAGTTTAGAGAGGACTAGGGGCTCCTACAATGAGCAGTTCTTC. As protein: CASSLERTRGSYNEQFF.

This chain's CDR3 is CASSQESSGASYEQYF. The DNA for the CDR3 is TGCGCCAGCAGCCAAGAATCGAGCGGGGCCTCCTACGAGCAGTACTTC. V is TRBV4-1 and J is TRBJ2-7, with 7 bases identical to TRBD2. The CDR3 has 16 residues. V gave up 0 bases and J gave up 0 bases; unmatched junction bases: 5. CDR1 and CDR2 (germline): MGHRA, YSYEKL.

This chain uses TRBV9 with TRBJ2-5, with D perhaps given as TRBD1 or TRBD2 (6 bases each). Germline V gives CDR1 SGDLS, CDR2 YYNGEE. The CDR3 has 16 residues. Trimming stripped 0 bases from V and 5 bases from J, with 17 bases between. CDR3 DNA: TGTGCCAGCAGCGTAGGCAGGGGAGGAGGAGGGGAGACCCAGTACTTC. Translating gives CASSVGRGGGGETQYF.

The chain joins TRBV12-2 to TRBJ2-7; the D call of TRBD2 is as the table states it, not checked on the DNA. TRBV12-2 is labeled a pseudogene. The CDR3 length is 15 residues. The CDR3 DNA is TGTGCAGAACTAACCAGGACGGGAAGCTCCTACGAGCAGTACGTC. Amino acids: CAELTRTGSSYEQYV.

The rearrangement joins TRBV2 to TRBJ2-2, with unresolved D. This CDR3 comprises 15 residues. From germline, CDR1 is SNHLY and CDR2 FYNNEI. The V end was cut by 5 bases, the J end by 1 base, with 11 bases between. The CDR3 sequence: CASSLNTENTGELFF. In DNA, the CDR3 is TGTGCCAGCAGTCTTAACACGGAGAACACCGGGGAGCTGTTTTTT.

This chain joins TRBV6-4 and TRBJ2-3, with D hard to call. Trimming pared 5 bases from V and 5 bases from J, leaving 11 bases between. Germline V gives CDR1 MRHNA, CDR2 SNTAGT. The CDR3 has 13 amino acids. The CDR3 coding sequence is TGTGCCAGCAGTTTCCTTATGGGAGATACGCAGTATTTT. It specifies CASSFLMGDTQYF.

This sequence joins TRBV2 and TRBJ1-2, with 10 nucleotides matching TRBD1. V shed 1 base, J shed 8 bases, and the junction held 4 bases outside the gene matches. The CDR3 totals 14 residues. CDR1 is SNHLY, CDR2 FYNNEI, per germline. The CDR3 here is CASSEVQDRGGYTF. The CDR3 coding sequence is TGTGCCAGCAGTGAAGTTCAGGACAGGGGGGGCTACACCTTC. Combining the CDR3 with reference TRBV2 and TRBJ1-2 gives the whole variable domain EPEVTQTPSHQVTQMGQEVILRCVPISNHLYFYWYRQILGQKVEFLVSFYNNEISEKSEIFDDQFSVERPDGSNFTLKIRSTKLEDSAMYFCASSEVQDRGGYTFGSGTRLTVV.

The chain employs TRBV9 and TRBJ2-3; 10 bases line up with TRBD2. V gave up 4 bases and J gave up 3 bases; unmatched junction bases: 11. Germline CDR1 SGDLS, CDR2 YYNGEE. This CDR3 has 17 amino acids. In DNA form, the CDR3 reads TGTGCCAGCAGCACGGAGGGTATAGCGGGGGGAACAGATACGCAGTATTTT. The encoded protein is CASSTEGIAGGTDTQYF.

V usage is TRBV18 and J usage is TRBJ2-2; 8 positions match TRBD1. The trim removed 5 bases at V and 2 bases at J, leaving 1 base unmatched. The germline V gene has CDR1 KGHSH and CDR2 LQKENI. The CDR3 sequence is 14 residues long. The CDR3 protein is CASSGQGNTGELFF. The CDR3 nucleotides read TGTGCCAGCTCAGGACAGGGTAACACCGGGGAGCTGTTTTTT.

The J gene is TRBJ1-2, the V gene TRBV14; TRBD1 agrees at 7 bases. CDR1 is SGHDN, CDR2 FVKESK, per germline. The J segment lost 7 bases and the V segment lost 7 bases, leaving 9 bases of the junction unmatched. This CDR3 contains 13 residues. The CDR3 loop is CASTKTGSGGYTF. The DNA of the CDR3 is TGTGCCAGCACAAAGACAGGGTCGGGTGGCTACACCTTC. The full variable domain, with the rest looked up from reference TRBV14 and TRBJ1-2, is EAGVTQFPSHSVIEKGQTVTLRCDPISGHDNLYWYRRVMGKEIKFLLHFVKESKQDESGMPNNRFLAERTGGTYSTLKVQPAELEDSGVYFCASTKTGSGGYTFGSGTRLTVV.

The chain links TRBV3-1 (or the pseudogene TRBV3-2) to TRBJ2-7; D is unresolved. This CDR3 has 13 amino acids. Trimming pared 11 bases from V and 2 bases from J, leaving 16 bases between. Looked up from germline, CDR1 is LGHDT and CDR2 is YNNKEL (reference sequence). The CDR3 loop is CAHFLGPAYEQYF. Written as DNA, the CDR3 is TGTGCCCACTTCCTCGGCCCCGCCTACGAGCAGTACTTC.

The gene calls are TRBV24-1 and TRBJ2-2; D is perhaps TRBD1 (6 bases). The CDR3 covers 15 residues. V was shortened by 9 bases and J by 5 bases, with 18 bases between the two germline ends. Germline-derived CDR1 and CDR2 are KGHDR and SFDVKD. In DNA form, the CDR3 reads TGTGCCACCGGTCGGTCAGGGGCCGTGACCGGGGAGCTGTTTTTT. It encodes CATGRSGAVTGELFF.

V is TRBV7-6 and J is TRBJ2-1; TRBD2 aligns across 7 bases. The CDR3 is 14 amino acids. Trimming cost V 4 bases and J 8 bases; bases outside gene matches: 8. CDR1 is SGHVS and CDR2 is FNYEAQ in the germline V gene. The CDR3 DNA sequence: TGTGCCAGCAGCTCGCAGCGGGATCTCGATGAGCAGTTCTTC. The encoded protein is CASSSQRDLDEQFF.

Written as DNA, the CDR3 is TGTGCCAGCCTCTATGGGGGGGGTACTGAAGCTTTCTTT. Residues: CASLYGGGTEAFF. The chain recombines TRBV12-3 or TRBV12-4 with TRBJ1-1; tentatively, D is TRBD1 (5 bases). Between the trimmed V and J ends, which lost 8 bases and 5 bases, there was a span of 15 bases. This CDR3 region has 13 residues.

The V call is TRBV5-1, the J call TRBJ1-1; tentative D call: TRBD1 (6 bases). Trimming removed 0 bases at V and 8 bases at J, with 14 bases between. Germline V CDR1 and CDR2: SGHRS, YFSETQ. This CDR3 spans 14 amino acids. The CDR3 loop is CASSLEGRGEEAFF. The CDR3 nucleotides read TGCGCCAGCAGCTTGGAGGGCAGGGGCGAGGAAGCTTTCTTT.

V usage is TRBV19 and J usage is TRBJ1-2, with D perhaps matching TRBD1 (6 bases). V lost 8 bases and J lost 0, with 10 bases in between. The CDR3 is made up of 13 amino acids. Germline V gives CDR1 LNHDA, CDR2 SQIVND (reference sequence). The CDR3 coding sequence is TGTGCCAGTGAAGCAGGGGCTAACTATGGCTACACCTTC. This gives the protein CASEAGANYGYTF.

The chain joins TRBV5-6 to TRBJ2-1, with 14 nucleotides matching TRBD2. There are 17 residues in the CDR3. The V gene's germline CDR1 is SGHDT and CDR2 YYEEEE. The V segment lost 0 bases and the J segment 5 bases; nucleotides outside the gene matches: 4. The DNA for the CDR3 is TGTGCCAGCAGCTTGGGACTAGCGGGAGGGCTGGACAATGAGCAGTTCTTC. Translating it yields CASSLGLAGGLDNEQFF.

This chain links TRBV6-2 or TRBV6-3 with TRBJ2-3; the D gene is possibly TRBD2 (6 bases). Deletions cut 6 bases from V and 5 bases from J, with 18 bases between. Germline CDR1 reads MNHEY; CDR2 reads SVGEGT. The CDR3 extends over 15 amino acids. In nucleotides, the CDR3 is TGTGCCAGCAGCTCGGAGGGCCAGTTTAGAGATACGCAGTATTTT. This translates into CASSSEGQFRDTQYF.